What follows describes a single T cell receptor (beta chain). No antigen is known for it. This entry is derived from a study of response to subunit inactivated influenza vaccine. Study-wide findings and caveats: T cells newly recruited by each seasonal influenza vaccination are few, the authors suggested.

TCRdb re-derived calls from the RT-PCR reads in MiXCR, one entry per CDR3 protein. This table holds 500,000 to 600,000 distinct CDR3 sequences, 12% found once. The CDR3 is 15 amino acids. After removal of 5 bases from V and 7 bases from J, the junction contained 12 bases not matched to a gene. CDR1 and CDR2 from the germline V gene are SGHVS and FNYEAQ. This clonotype was sampled from a man between 45 and 60 years old who received an inactivated influenza vaccine. V and J are TRBV7-6 and TRBJ2-7; TRBD2 agrees at 9 bases. This specimen consisted of PBMCs from blood, obtained on the day of vaccination. CDR3 region: CASSPATSGGWEQYF. In DNA form, the CDR3 reads TGTGCCAGCAGCCCCGCGACCAGCGGGGGGTGGGAGCAGTACTTC.